Sequencing of this T cell receptor (beta chain) was carried out in a study of cytomegalovirus exposure and HLA in healthy donors. On the study more broadly: Among the approximately 400 donors who were genotyped, around 77% fell in the genetic ancestry cluster that is associated with self-reported Caucasian donors.

The PCR employed 60 Vbeta primers together with 13 Jbeta primers. Source study methods: Roughly 80 million unique TCR beta chains, around 10 million of them shared, were counted by a later analysis. The protocol was immunoSEQ multiplex PCR, while the TCRdb copy is restricted to in-frame clones and leaves out a portion. V and J calls plus clone size are reproduced from that table; the DNA served to infer D and trimming. The sample lists around 98,000 clones, under 75% occurring once. Trimming stripped 5 bases from V and 1 base from J, with 9 bases between. Per germline, CDR1 SGHAT and CDR2 FQNNGV. The CDR3 totals 14 residues. Overall study findings and caveats: The authors listed roughly 150 TCR beta chains as cytomegalovirus-associated. Among TCR sequences, most were rare, though some public TCRs appeared in many donors.

Of note for this clone: Its target is unknown.

What was sequenced was PBMCs. This TCR came from a female donor in good health and CMV-seronegative. The V call is TRBV11-2, the J call TRBJ1-5, with a weak D call TRBD1 (5 bases). In nucleotides, the CDR3 is TGTGCCAGCAGCACAGGACGGAGCAATCAGCCCCAGCATTTT. It is translated as CASSTGRSNQPQHF.